The 8 T cell receptor beta chains presented below share a single source sample, sequenced in a study of blood T cell repertoires in COVID-19 (dated by TCRdb to about 2020). Receptors were amplified or captured by the immunoSEQ multiplex PCR assay. In TCRdb, the immuneACCESS table is reduced to in-frame sequences with V and J assigned. These tables do not hold every clone; where another copy was compared, an unresolved V gene accounts for under half, and the others remain unexplained. The sample records around 190,000 clones, approximately 91% of which are singletons. The ten biggest clones cover about 1.1% of the sample. The sample comprised peripheral blood. Every receptor here comes from a man younger than 45 with acute or convalescent COVID-19.

The chain carries TRBV7-2 and TRBJ2-2, with TRBD2 matching 12 bases. The germline CDR1 and CDR2 sequences are SGHTA and FQGNSA. There are 19 residues in the CDR3. The junction had 12 bases not matched to a gene; V was cut back by 4 bases and J by 3 bases. The CDR3 DNA reads TGTGCCAGCAGCTCCCCCCGTGGGCTAGCGGGGGGGCACACCGGGGAGCTGTTTTTT. Encoded protein: CASSSPRGLAGGHTGELFF.

The chain employs TRBV29-1 and TRBJ2-2; 10 bases fit TRBD1. Germline lookup yields CDR1 SQVTM and CDR2 ANQGSEA. The CDR3 covers 17 residues. Unmatched junction bases numbered 12, after V lost 4 bases and J lost 4 bases. CDR3 sequence: CSVARTGGEYGTGELFF. CDR3 DNA: TGCAGCGTTGCCCGGACAGGGGGGGAGTATGGCACCGGGGAGCTGTTTTTT.

The chain couples TRBV5-1 to TRBJ2-5; D gene unclear. Germline assignment: CDR1 SGHRS and CDR2 YFSETQ. The CDR3 runs 13 residues. Trimming took 7 bases from V and 6 from J, leaving 16 bases between them. This CDR3 is CASSYSQFQTQYF. In DNA form, the CDR3 reads TGCGCCAGCTCCTACTCGCAATTTCAGACCCAGTACTTC.

The sample holds a few counts of this clone. The chain carries TRBV19 and TRBJ1-2; D unresolved. V was trimmed by 10 bases and J by 6 bases, leaving 15 bases between them. The V gene's germline CDR1 is LNHDA and CDR2 SQIVND (reference sequence). The CDR3 runs to 12 residues. The CDR3 DNA follows: TGTGCCACCTCTGATATTCGGGATGGCTACACCTTC. Its translation is CATSDIRDGYTF.

V usage is TRBV7-9 and J usage is TRBJ1-2; 8 bases line up with TRBD1. V gave up 5 bases and J gave up 3 bases; unmatched junction bases: 5. The CDR3 contains 14 residues. CDR1 is SEHNR and CDR2 is FQNEAQ in the germline V gene (reference sequence). CDR3 residues: CASSESGQDYGYTF. In nucleotides, the CDR3 is TGTGCCAGCAGCGAGTCGGGACAGGACTATGGCTACACCTTC.

V is TRBV18 and J is TRBJ1-1; D is undetermined. The CDR3 is 15 residues long. Germline assignment: CDR1 KGHSH and CDR2 LQKENI. V was pared by 2 bases and J by 3 bases, with 13 bases between. The CDR3 DNA follows: TGTGCCAGCTCACCAACCCTCTCTCGGGACACTGAAGCTTTCTTT. Protein sequence: CASSPTLSRDTEAFF. Full variable domain (outside the CDR3, taken from reference TRBV18 and TRBJ1-1): NAGVMQNPRHLVRRRGQEARLRCSPMKGHSHVYWYRQLPEEGLKFMVYLQKENIIDESGMPKERFSAEFPKEGPSILRIQQVVRGDSAAYFCASSPTLSRDTEAFFGQGTRLTVV.

This clone was seen only once. The chain recombines TRBV4-1 with TRBJ2-7; D might be TRBD2 (6 bases). CDR1 is MGHRA, CDR2 YSYEKL, per germline. This CDR3 is 15 amino acids long. The germline V and J ends were trimmed by 0 bases and 0 bases, with 9 bases remaining between them. CDR3 nucleotides: TGCGCCAGCAGCCAAGATGGGACTTCCTCCTACGAGCAGTACTTC. This codes for CASSQDGTSSYEQYF.

This clone was observed a single time. The chain employs TRBV11-2 and TRBJ1-5, with D possibly being TRBD1 (6 bases). V shed 1 base and J shed 1 base, with 11 bases lying between them. Per the germline V gene, CDR1 is SGHAT and CDR2 is FQNNGV. This CDR3 contains 16 residues. The CDR3 loop is CASSLGGGGSNQPQHF. The CDR3 bases are TGTGCCAGCAGCTTAGGGGGGGGCGGGAGCAATCAGCCCCAGCATTTT.